This T cell receptor beta chain was captured in a study of vaccination and CD4 T cells after COVID-19. About the research overall: The post-COVID sampling time was a median 101 days after diagnosis, ranging from 35 to 161. Some control cultures received a CEFX pool, which served as the positive control. Others received an HIV-1 Nef pool or no peptide.

The CDR3 length is 13 residues. The germline V and J ends were trimmed by 7 bases and 3 bases, with 12 bases remaining between them. CDR1 is SGHAT, CDR2 FQNNGV, per germline. This sample's treatment: roughly ten-day PBMC culture with coronavirus spike peptide pools or control peptides (ViraFEST assay). Sequencing of DNA taken from cultured CD4+ T cells relied on the Oncomine TCR Beta short-read assay. From the PCR reads, TCRdb called clonotypes with MiXCR, one entry per CDR3 protein. The sample includes fewer than 15,000 distinct CDR3 sequences, 50% to 65% of them seen just once. About this clonotype: No antigen is known for it.

This receptor was taken from a human donor who had recovered from COVID-19. The chain couples TRBV11-2 to TRBJ1-1; D not resolved. Sequencing input: CD4+ T cells from blood, cultured in vitro. The DNA of the CDR3 is TGTGCCAGCATCCTAATCCCCGACACTGAAGCTTTCTTT. Amino acids: CASILIPDTEAFF.